Presented here are 7 T cell receptor beta chains from one specimen sequenced in a study of blood T cell repertoires in COVID-19. The protocol was immunoSEQ multiplex PCR, while the TCRdb copy is restricted to in-frame clones and leaves out a portion. The table records about 42,000 clones, around 90% of them present only once. Sequencing was carried out using peripheral blood. Every receptor here comes from a human donor in a cohort sampled during active COVID-19.

CDR3 amino acids: CASSATTGNYGYTF. Written as DNA, the CDR3 is TGTGCCAGCAGCGCGACGACAGGGAACTATGGCTACACCTTC. The rearrangement links TRBV9 to TRBJ1-2, with 7 bases fitting TRBD1. Per the germline V gene, CDR1 is SGDLS and CDR2 is YYNGEE. Germline trimming cut 3 bases from V and 2 bases from J; bases unmatched to any gene: 4. The CDR3 spans 14 residues.

The V gene is TRBV7-2, the J gene TRBJ2-6; maybe TRBD1 (5 bases). The CDR3 covers 17 residues. Trimming cost V 5 bases and J 0 bases, with 14 bases left between them. Germline CDR1 SGHTA, CDR2 FQGNSA. The CDR3 DNA follows: TGTGCCAGCAGCAAAACTTCAGGGTTCTCTGGGGCCAACGTCCTGACTTTC. It codes for CASSKTSGFSGANVLTF.

The V gene is TRBV10-3, the J gene TRBJ2-7; 9 bases align to TRBD1. Trimming cost V 7 bases and J 1 base; bases outside gene matches: 5. CDR3 length: 14 amino acids. Per germline, CDR1 ENHRY and CDR2 SYGVKD. CDR3 loop: CAITPGQGSYEQYF. CDR3 bases: TGTGCCATCACCCCGGGACAGGGTTCCTACGAGCAGTACTTC.

CDR3 in amino acids: CASRGHPAREQYF. The CDR3, as DNA: TGTGCCAGCAGGGGACACCCCGCTCGGGAGCAGTACTTC. The V gene is TRBV11-2, the J gene TRBJ2-7; TRBD1 might be the D (6 bases). Looked up from germline, CDR1 is SGHAT and CDR2 is FQNNGV. Trimming stripped 6 bases from V and 7 bases from J, with 16 bases between. The CDR3 has 13 amino acids. The entire variable domain, with the rest obtained from reference TRBV11-2 and TRBJ2-7, is as follows: EAGVAQSPRYKIIEKRQSVAFWCNPISGHATLYWYQQILGQGPKLLIQFQNNGVVDDSQLPKDRFSAERLKGVDSTLKIQPAKLEDSAVYLCASRGHPAREQYFGPGTRLTVT.

The chain is built from TRBV7-9 and TRBJ2-5, with TRBD2 matching over 15 bases. This CDR3 comprises 16 residues. Germline CDR1 SEHNR, CDR2 FQNEAQ (reference sequence). J lost 2 bases, V lost 5 bases, and 3 bases had no gene match. This chain's CDR3 is CASSLGTSGGQETQYF. For the CDR3, the DNA is TGTGCCAGCAGCCTCGGGACTAGCGGGGGGCAAGAGACCCAGTACTTC.

The V gene is TRBV29-1, the J gene TRBJ1-2; D uncertain. Germline CDR1 is SQVTM and CDR2 is ANQGSEA. The CDR3 is 12 residues long. Deletions cut 1 base from V and 5 bases from J, with 8 bases between. The CDR3 nucleotides are TGCAGCGTTGAAGGCGGAGCTTATGGCTACACCTTC. Residues: CSVEGGAYGYTF.

CDR3 sequence (DNA): TGTGCCAGCAGCTCACGACAGGACAGCTACGAGCAGTACTTC. Protein: CASSSRQDSYEQYF. The chain employs TRBV7-2 and TRBJ2-7, with D tentatively TRBD1 (6 bases). The CDR3 extends over 14 amino acids. Germline lookup yields CDR1 SGHTA and CDR2 FQGNSA. Trimming shortened V by 4 bases and J by 3 bases, and 13 bases separated the two germline ends.